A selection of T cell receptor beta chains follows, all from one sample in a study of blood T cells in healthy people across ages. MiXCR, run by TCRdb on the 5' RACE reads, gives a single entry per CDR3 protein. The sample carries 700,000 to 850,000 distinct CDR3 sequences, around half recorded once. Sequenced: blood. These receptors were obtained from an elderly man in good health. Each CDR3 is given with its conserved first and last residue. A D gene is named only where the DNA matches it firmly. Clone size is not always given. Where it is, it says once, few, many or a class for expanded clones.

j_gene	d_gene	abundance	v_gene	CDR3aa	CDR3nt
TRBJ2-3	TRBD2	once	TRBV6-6	CASSYPKGLADLRYAYF	TGTGCCAGCAGTTACCCTAAGGGACTAGCGGACCTCAGATACGCGTATTTT
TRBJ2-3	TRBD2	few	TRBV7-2	CASSSPGGRGRYAYF	TGTGCCAGCAGCTCCCCGGGGGGACGGGGCAGATACGCGTATTTT
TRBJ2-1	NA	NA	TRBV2	CASNKPDSNGEQFF	TGTGCCAGCAACAAACCTGACAGTAACGGTGAGCAGTTCTTC
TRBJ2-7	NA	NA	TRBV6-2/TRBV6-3	CASVLGAPYEQYF	TGTGCCAGTGTACTCGGAGCCCCCTACGAGCAGTACTTC
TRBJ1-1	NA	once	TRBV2	CASRSKSGVNTEAFF	TGTGCCAGTAGATCAAAGTCCGGGGTGAACACTGAAGCTTTCTTT
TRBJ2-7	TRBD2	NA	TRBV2	CASRGTSRRGYEQYF	TGTGCCAGCAGGGGGACTAGCAGACGTGGCTACGAGCAGTACTTC
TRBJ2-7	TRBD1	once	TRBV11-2	CASSLVGTGGSDEQYF	TGTGCCAGCAGCTTAGTTGGTACAGGGGGTTCCGACGAGCAGTACTTC
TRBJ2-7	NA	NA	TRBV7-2	CASSSRASGLRYEQYF	TGTGCCAGCAGCTCAAGGGCCTCAGGACTACGTTACGAGCAGTACTTC
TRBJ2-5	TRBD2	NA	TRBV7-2	CASSSTMPGEGRETQYF	TGTGCCAGCAGCTCCACCATGCCGGGGGAGGGTCGAGAGACCCAGTACTTC
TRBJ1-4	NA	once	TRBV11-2	CASGGDVLGRLSTNEKLFF	TGTGCCAGCGGAGGGGATGTATTGGGTCGGCTGTCCACTAATGAAAAACTGTTTTTT
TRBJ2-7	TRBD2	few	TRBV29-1	CSTRLAGEAKYEQYF	TGCAGCACACGATTAGCGGGAGAAGCCAAGTACGAGCAGTACTTC
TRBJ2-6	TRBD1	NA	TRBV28	CASKRDRGSSGANVLTF	TGTGCCAGCAAAAGGGACAGGGGTTCGTCTGGGGCCAACGTCCTGACTTTC
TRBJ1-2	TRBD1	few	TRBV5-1	CASSSKGQGNGYTF	TGCGCCAGCAGCTCAAAGGGACAGGGAAATGGCTACACCTTC
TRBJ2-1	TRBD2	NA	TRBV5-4	CASSLSGLAGKDEQFF	TGTGCCAGCAGCTTGTCTGGCCTAGCGGGAAAAGATGAGCAGTTCTTC
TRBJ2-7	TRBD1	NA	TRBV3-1	CASSRPGQGAWVQYF	TGTGCCAGCAGCCGGCCAGGACAGGGGGCGTGGGTGCAGTACTTC
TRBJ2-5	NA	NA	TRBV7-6	CASSSRLPETQYF	TGTGCCAGCAGTTCTAGACTACCTGAGACCCAGTACTTC
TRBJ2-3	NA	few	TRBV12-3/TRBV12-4	CASSPVPNTDTQYF	TGTGCCAGCAGTCCGGTTCCTAACACAGATACGCAGTATTTT
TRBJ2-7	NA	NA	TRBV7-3	CASSFEGPSYEQYF	TGTGCCAGCAGCTTCGAGGGCCCCTCCTACGAGCAGTACTTC